The 18 T cell receptor beta chains below were found in one sample sequenced in a study of T-cell reconstitution after alpha-beta-depleted transplantation in children. Unique molecular identifiers tagged the TCRbeta library. TCRdb analysed the PCR reads with MiXCR anew, one entry per CDR3 protein. Here the sample spans 530,000 or so distinct CDR3 sequences, over 25% being singletons. The material was PBMCs, obtained before TCRalphabeta/CD19-depleted stem cell transplant. These receptors came from a boy younger than two with Wiskott-Aldrich syndrome, due to receive a stem cell transplant.

This clonotype came up a few times. V and J are TRBV10-1 and TRBJ2-1, with 7 bases fitting TRBD2. Germline V lookup: CDR1 WNHNN, CDR2 SYGVQD (reference sequence). J gave up 0 bases and V 4 bases, and 9 bases lay outside the gene matches. The CDR3 spans 17 residues. CDR3 bases: TGCGCCAGCAGTGGAACTAGCGATCCAGTCTCCTACAATGAGCAGTTCTTC. Its protein product is CASSGTSDPVSYNEQFF.

This clonotype has more than one count but fewer than ten. V and J are TRBV5-1 and TRBJ1-2; 8 bases fit TRBD1. This CDR3 region has 15 residues. V lost 7 bases and J lost 4; bases outside the gene matches: 12. Germline values: CDR1 SGHRS, CDR2 YFSETQ. The CDR3 coding sequence is TGCGCCAGCGCACCCGCAGGGGGCCATACCTATGGCTACACCTTC. Encoded protein: CASAPAGGHTYGYTF.

This clonotype was counted only a few times. The J gene is TRBJ2-1, the V gene TRBV9; D is uncertain. The CDR3 has 15 amino acids. Germline CDR1 SGDLS, CDR2 YYNGEE. Between the trimmed V and J ends, which lost 0 bases and 0 bases, there was a span of 7 bases. Here the CDR3 reads CASSVEADSYNEQFF. CDR3 coding DNA: TGTGCCAGCAGCGTAGAGGCGGACTCCTACAATGAGCAGTTCTTC.

The chain employs TRBV5-6 and TRBJ2-3; D uncertain. V lost 0 bases to trimming and J lost 5 bases, with 13 bases between them. Germline V gives CDR1 SGHDT, CDR2 YYEEEE. This CDR3 has 15 amino acids. The CDR3 loop is CASSLGPRIIDTQYF. The CDR3 DNA reads as TGTGCCAGCAGCTTGGGTCCTAGAATTATAGATACGCAGTATTTT.

The CDR3 coding sequence is TGCGCCAGCAGCCCAGCGGTTAACTCCTACGAGCAGTACTTC. It codes for CASSPAVNSYEQYF. The J gene is TRBJ2-7, the V gene TRBV5-1; the D gene is possibly TRBD2 (5 bases). Germline CDR1 is SGHRS and CDR2 is YFSETQ. CDR3 length equals 14 residues. Trimming shortened V by 4 bases and J by 0 bases, and 11 bases separated the two germline ends.

This clonotype has just a few counts. The V gene is TRBV5-1, the J gene TRBJ2-5, with 7 bases fitting TRBD1. The CDR3 covers 14 residues. CDR1 is SGHRS and CDR2 is YFSETQ in the germline V gene. V gave up 4 bases and J gave up 2 bases; unmatched junction bases: 5. CDR3 DNA: TGCGCCAGCAGCACACCGGGACAGCAAGAGACCCAGTACTTC. Amino acids: CASSTPGQQETQYF.

The chain links TRBV27 to TRBJ1-2, with a possible D match to TRBD1 (6 bases). CDR1 is MNHEY, CDR2 SMNVEV, per germline (reference sequence). The CDR3 is made up of 16 amino acids. V was pared by 6 bases and J by 3 bases, with 20 bases between. The CDR3 region is CASRSPGVRGYYGYTF. The CDR3 DNA follows: TGTGCCAGCAGGTCACCAGGGGTTCGGGGGTACTATGGCTACACCTTC.

The chain combines TRBV12-3 or TRBV12-4 with TRBJ1-6, with D perhaps matching TRBD1 (5 bases). The CDR3 runs to 13 residues. V dropped 9 bases and J dropped 14 bases, with 20 bases sitting between them. The CDR3 here is CASRQWRGNTLHF. CDR3 bases: TGTGCCAGTCGACAGTGGAGGGGAAATACCCTCCACTTT.

The V and J genes are TRBV20-1 and TRBJ1-2; D is undetermined. The CDR3 extends over 10 amino acids. The ends were cut back, 6 bases at V and 7 bases at J, with 9 bases in the middle. Germline lookup yields CDR1 DFQATT and CDR2 SNEGSKA (reference sequence). CDR3 sequence reads: CSAELSGYTF. DNA of the CDR3: TGCAGTGCCGAGCTGAGTGGCTACACCTTC.

The V and J genes are TRBV2 and TRBJ2-3, with D perhaps TRBD2 (5 bases). The CDR3 has 17 amino acids. Per germline, CDR1 SNHLY and CDR2 FYNNEI. V was trimmed by 0 bases and J by 0 bases, leaving 13 bases between them. The CDR3 DNA reads TGTGCCAGCAGTGAAGCCGGCGGCAGGACTAGCACAGATACGCAGTATTTT. Translating it yields CASSEAGGRTSTDTQYF.

CDR3 coding DNA: TGTGCCAGCAGTTTTAGGCGACAGGGGTTTGGCTACACCTTC. Its translation is CASSFRRQGFGYTF. The gene calls are TRBV12-3 or TRBV12-4 and TRBJ1-2, with TRBD1 identical over 8 bases. J gave up 7 bases and V 3 bases, and 7 bases lay outside the gene matches. The CDR3 extends over 14 amino acids.

This clonotype came up a few times. The genes are TRBV5-1 and TRBJ2-3; possibly TRBD1 for D (6 bases). Germline V gene sequence: CDR1 SGHRS, CDR2 YFSETQ. This CDR3 comprises 16 residues. The V and J ends lost 0 bases and 6 bases respectively, with 17 bases between them. The CDR3 DNA reads TGCGCCAGCAGCTTGGTAGGGAAAACAGGGTCCGATACGCAGTATTTT. It translates to CASSLVGKTGSDTQYF.

This chain joins TRBV14 and TRBJ2-1; 8 bases fit TRBD2. Losses at the gene ends were 1 base for V and 4 bases for J; bases not matched to a gene: 3. Germline-derived CDR1 and CDR2 are SGHDN and FVKESK. The CDR3 sequence is 15 residues long. The CDR3 region is CASSQVSGGYNEQFF. CDR3 sequence (DNA): TGTGCCAGCAGCCAAGTCAGCGGGGGTTACAATGAGCAGTTCTTC.

This clonotype has only a few counts. The rearrangement joins TRBV5-1 to TRBJ2-3; 8 nucleotides align to TRBD1. CDR1 is SGHRS and CDR2 is YFSETQ in the germline V gene. This CDR3 is built from 14 residues. Trimming cost V 7 bases and J 1 base; bases outside gene matches: 5. The CDR3 sequence is CASYPGQGTDTQYF. The CDR3 DNA sequence: TGCGCCAGCTACCCGGGACAGGGCACAGATACGCAGTATTTT.

The chain combines TRBV5-6 with TRBJ2-7, with TRBD2 matching over 9 bases. Germline V gene sequence: CDR1 SGHDT, CDR2 YYEEEE. Losses at the gene ends were 1 base for V and 1 base for J; bases not matched to a gene: 6. The CDR3 runs 16 residues. The CDR3 sequence is CASSLFQRGVSYEQYF. CDR3 DNA: TGTGCCAGCAGCTTGTTCCAGCGGGGGGTTTCCTACGAGCAGTACTTC.

This clonotype came up many times. J is TRBJ2-7 and V is TRBV24-1, with 7 bases identical to TRBD1. Germline CDR1 reads KGHDR; CDR2 reads SFDVKD. The CDR3 spans 12 residues. Trimming at V came to 8 bases and at J to 6 bases, leaving 6 bases not matched to a gene. CDR3 in DNA: TGTGCCACCACGGACAGGTCGGGCGAGCAGTACTTC. Its protein is CATTDRSGEQYF.

This clonotype was detected a few times. The rearrangement joins TRBV29-1 to TRBJ2-1; D not certain. The CDR3 runs 12 residues. Germline assignment: CDR1 SQVTM and CDR2 ANQGSEA. Trimming removed 6 bases at V and 6 bases at J, with 12 bases between. The CDR3 DNA reads TGCAGCGTCGAACGGGTCGCCAATGAGCAGTTCTTC. This sequence encodes CSVERVANEQFF.

This clonotype was observed a handful of times. This chain uses TRBV5-1 with TRBJ2-5; 7 bases map to TRBD1. Germline V lookup: CDR1 SGHRS, CDR2 YFSETQ. CDR3 length equals 14 residues. V was pared by 4 bases and J by 5 bases, with 8 bases of the junction left unmatched. Here the CDR3 reads CASSGLTGEETQYF. CDR3 nucleotides: TGCGCCAGCAGCGGACTCACAGGGGAGGAGACCCAGTACTTC.